This entry lists 26 T cell receptor beta chains sequenced from one sample in a study of T cells in Graves' hyperthyroidism and ophthalmopathy. The source material, RNA transcripts, was used to amplify TCR beta CDR3 regions. With the HTBI primer set, the TCR CDR3 went through a first round of RT-PCR. TCRdb passed the multiplex PCR reads through MiXCR, listing each CDR3 protein once. Counted here are more than 500,000 distinct CDR3 sequences, approximately 16% occurring once; the ten biggest clones make up about 29%. The sample taken for sequencing was blood. The receptors were sampled from a woman aged 30 to 39 with Graves' ophthalmopathy.

This clonotype was counted many times. The chain couples TRBV12-3 or TRBV12-4 to TRBJ2-3; weak D call: TRBD2 (6 bases). The V and J ends lost 3 bases and 4 bases respectively, with 11 bases between them. The CDR3 totals 14 residues. CDR3: CASSFSRRADTQYF. The DNA of the CDR3 is TGTGCCAGCAGTTTTTCCCGGAGGGCAGATACGCAGTATTTT.

This clonotype occurred many times. V is TRBV18 and J is TRBJ2-5; no definite D call. The germline CDR1 and CDR2 sequences are KGHSH and LQKENI. The CDR3 contains 11 residues. Trimming cost V 3 bases and J 4 bases, with 3 bases left between them. DNA of the CDR3: TGTGCCAGCTCACCGGGAGAGACCCAGTACTTC. It is translated as CASSPGETQYF.

This clonotype was picked up a small number of times. V is TRBV28 and J is TRBJ1-5; D unresolved. Germline V gives CDR1 MDHEN, CDR2 SYDVKM. The V end lost 3 bases, the J end lost 5 bases, and 5 bases lay between the germline ends. The CDR3 is made up of 12 amino acids. The CDR3 reads CASSFSDQPQHF. The CDR3 DNA sequence: TGTGCCAGCAGTTTCTCAGATCAGCCCCAGCATTTT.

A few counts support this clonotype. The rearrangement joins TRBV5-1 to TRBJ2-1; D remains unclear. This CDR3 comprises 12 residues. The ends were cut back, 2 bases at V and 10 bases at J, with 10 bases in the middle. The germline V gene encodes CDR1 SGHRS and CDR2 YFSETQ. The CDR3 coding sequence is TGCGCCAGCAGCTTCGACTTGGGGGAGCAGTTCTTC. It codes for CASSFDLGEQFF.

A few counts support this clonotype. V usage is TRBV6-1 and J usage is TRBJ1-5; TRBD1 might be the D (6 bases). The germline V gene encodes CDR1 MNHNS and CDR2 SASEGT. Deletions cut 0 bases from V and 6 bases from J, with 15 bases between. The CDR3 has 16 residues. CDR3 in DNA: TGTGCCAGCAGTGAAGCGTATATGGGGGCCCGTCAGCCCCAGCATTTT. It is translated as CASSEAYMGARQPQHF.

There are many counts of this clonotype. The CDR3: CASSPSDPGVPLHF. The DNA of the CDR3 is TGTGCCAGCAGCCCTAGCGATCCGGGAGTTCCCCTCCACTTT. The chain joins TRBV7-8 to TRBJ1-6; D unresolved. Trimming stripped 5 bases from V and 13 bases from J, with 18 bases between. CDR1 is SGHVS and CDR2 is FQNEAQ in the germline V gene. This CDR3 region has 14 residues.

At least ten counts were recorded for this clonotype. This sequence joins TRBV10-3 and TRBJ2-2, with 14 nucleotides matching TRBD2. Germline lookup yields CDR1 ENHRY and CDR2 SYGVKD. The CDR3 runs 22 residues. V dropped 10 bases and J dropped 5; count of bases not matched to a gene: 27. CDR3 coding DNA: TGTGCCACCCAGGCACGGGTGCTTGTGGGGACTAGCGGGAGATTTAGGACCGGGGAGCTGTTTTTT. Protein product: CATQARVLVGTSGRFRTGELFF.

The genes are TRBV24-1 and TRBJ2-1; the match to TRBD2 covers 13 bases. Germline CDR1 KGHDR, CDR2 SFDVKD. CDR3 size: 17 residues. Trimming at V came to 4 bases and at J to 7 bases, leaving 9 bases not matched to a gene. CDR3: CATSDRWTSGSKNEQFF. In DNA, the CDR3 is TGTGCCACCAGTGACCGCTGGACTAGCGGGAGTAAGAATGAGCAGTTCTTC.

This clonotype has a count of ten or more. The J gene is TRBJ2-3, the V gene TRBV20-1; a possible D gene is TRBD2 (6 bases). CDR3 length: 18 amino acids. Trimming removed 0 bases at V and 6 bases at J, with 25 bases between. Looked up from germline, CDR1 is DFQATT and CDR2 is SNEGSKA (reference sequence). The chain's CDR3 is CSARDRLEGRFIVDTQYF. For the CDR3, the DNA is TGCAGTGCTAGAGATCGATTGGAGGGCCGCTTCATCGTGGATACGCAGTATTTT.

This clonotype was counted between two and nine times. The chain joins TRBV6-5 to TRBJ1-6; D gene unclear. CDR3 length equals 13 residues. The germline CDR1 and CDR2 sequences are MNHEY and SVGAGI. The V gene lost 1 base and the J gene lost 5 bases, with 3 bases spanning the gap. The chain's CDR3 is CASSYFHNSPLHF. The CDR3 nucleotides read TGTGCCAGCAGTTACTTCCATAATTCACCCCTCCACTTT.

The chain uses TRBV12-3 or TRBV12-4 and TRBJ1-1; no clear D. Deletions cut 1 base from V and 13 bases from J, with 10 bases between. This CDR3 region has 11 residues. CDR3 in amino acids: CASSLGQQDFF. CDR3 bases: TGTGCCAGCAGTTTAGGCCAGCAGGATTTCTTT.

This clonotype was detected only a few times. V and J are TRBV12-5 and TRBJ2-1; tentative D call: TRBD2 (6 bases). V dropped 0 bases and J dropped 5 bases, with 17 bases sitting between them. This CDR3 is 17 amino acids long. CDR1 LGHNT and CDR2 FRNRAP come from the germline V gene. Here the CDR3 DNA reads TGTGCTAGTGGTTTGGTAGTAGTAGGCGGGAACCACAATGAGCAGTTCTTC. This translates into CASGLVVVGGNHNEQFF. The full variable domain, rest sourced from reference TRBV12-5 and TRBJ2-1, is DARVTQTPRHKVTEMGQEVTMRCQPILGHNTVFWYRQTMMQGLELLAYFRNRAPLDDSGMPKDRFSAEMPDATLATLKIQPSEPRDSAVYFCASGLVVVGGNHNEQFFGPGTRLTVL.

This clonotype was seen repeatedly, ten times or more. This chain joins TRBV20-1 and TRBJ2-5; 8 nucleotides match TRBD1. The CDR3 extends over 14 amino acids. V trimming: 4 bases; J trimming: 3 bases; junction bases outside the gene matches: 7. Germline assignment: CDR1 DFQATT and CDR2 SNEGSKA (reference sequence). The CDR3 coding sequence is TGCAGTGCTACCGGACAGGGCCTTAAAGAGACCCAGTACTTC. Amino acid sequence: CSATGQGLKETQYF.

The sample holds a few counts of this clonotype. In DNA, the CDR3 is TGCGCCAGCAGTCCGGGGGGGACCCGGACTGAAGCTTTCTTT. Protein: CASSPGGTRTEAFF. This chain links TRBV5-1 with TRBJ1-1, with D maybe TRBD1 (5 bases). Germline CDR1 and CDR2: SGHRS and YFSETQ. Trimming removed 5 bases from V and 5 bases from J, with 16 bases in between. The CDR3 length is 14 residues. The full variable domain, rest sourced from reference TRBV5-1 and TRBJ1-1, is KAGVTQTPRYLIKTRGQQVTLSCSPISGHRSVSWYQQTPGQGLQFLFEYFSETQRNKGNFPGRFSGRQFSNSRSEMNVSTLELGDSALYLCASSPGGTRTEAFFGQGTRLTVV.

This chain uses TRBV6-2 or TRBV6-3 with TRBJ2-7; D is unresolved. The CDR3 runs 17 residues. Trimming took 4 bases from V and 2 from J, leaving 21 bases between them. Per the germline V gene, CDR1 is MNHEY and CDR2 is SVGEGT. CDR3 DNA sequence: TGTGCCAGCAGTTCAGCAATCACCCTGGGAAGGGCCTACGAGCAGTACTTC. This gives the protein CASSSAITLGRAYEQYF.

This clonotype occurred a few times. This chain connects TRBV6-5 to TRBJ1-2, with 7 bases fitting TRBD1. Germline V gene data show CDR1 as MNHEY and CDR2 as SVGAGI. The ends lost 8 bases at V and 0 bases at J; junction bases unmatched: 6. CDR3 length: 14 residues. The CDR3 DNA is TGTGCCAGCGACCGGGACAGATCTAACTATGGCTACACCTTC. Protein: CASDRDRSNYGYTF.

This clonotype appeared many times. The CDR3 reads CASRSGRAFEDTQYF. As DNA, the CDR3 is TGTGCCAGCAGGAGCGGGAGGGCCTTCGAAGATACGCAGTATTTT. This chain links TRBV7-9 with TRBJ2-3; 10 bases map to TRBD2. Germline trimming cut 6 bases from V and 5 bases from J; bases unmatched to any gene: 8. Germline-derived CDR1 and CDR2 are SEHNR and FQNEAQ (reference sequence). CDR3 length: 15 amino acids.

This clonotype was picked up many times. The chain uses TRBV7-3 and TRBJ2-1; D is unclear. V lost 5 bases and J lost 5, with 16 bases in between. Germline values: CDR1 SGHTA, CDR2 FQGTGA. The CDR3 contains 15 residues. The CDR3 bases are TGTGCCAGCAGCCCCGGGCCTCTGAAGGACAATGAGCAGTTCTTC. It yields the protein CASSPGPLKDNEQFF. The whole variable domain, filled in from reference TRBV7-3 and TRBJ2-1, reads GAGVSQTPSNKVTEKGKYVELRCDPISGHTALYWYRQSLGQGPEFLIYFQGTGAADDSGLPNDRFFAVRPEGSVSTLKIQRTERGDSAVYLCASSPGPLKDNEQFFGPGTRLTVL.

This clonotype was counted a few times. CDR3 bases: TGTGCCAGCAGACCGGGACAGGGAGGCACCGGGGAGCTGTTTTTT. It specifies CASRPGQGGTGELFF. V usage is TRBV6-4 and J usage is TRBJ2-2; 9 nucleotides match TRBD1. Germline values: CDR1 MRHNA, CDR2 SNTAGT. V gave up 6 bases and J gave up 4 bases; unmatched junction bases: 6. This CDR3 has 15 residues.

The chain combines TRBV4-3 with TRBJ2-1; tentative D call: TRBD2 (5 bases). CDR1 is LGHNA and CDR2 is YSLEER in the germline V gene. CDR3 length: 14 amino acids. V lost 4 bases and J 8 bases, leaving 15 bases between the germline ends. Here the CDR3 reads CASSPDSTRDEQFF. As DNA, the CDR3 is TGCGCCAGCAGCCCGGACTCCACCCGCGATGAGCAGTTCTTC.

This clonotype was observed a single time. The rearrangement uses TRBV28 and TRBJ2-3, with TRBD2 matching 10 bases. Germline values: CDR1 MDHEN, CDR2 SYDVKM. V lost 4 bases, J lost 5 bases, and 9 bases stayed unmatched. CDR3 length equals 16 residues. In DNA, the CDR3 is TGTGCCAGCAGTTCCCTAGCGGGAGATTCGGGAGATACGCAGTATTTT. This translates into CASSSLAGDSGDTQYF.

This chain connects TRBV2 to TRBJ2-7; D might be TRBD2 (6 bases). Germline loops: CDR1 SNHLY, CDR2 FYNNEI. V was pared by 5 bases and J by 3 bases, with 20 bases between. The CDR3 is made up of 16 amino acids. The CDR3 nucleotides read TGTGCCAGCAGTTACTCGAGGGTCACTAGCAGCTACGAGCAGTACTTC. Its protein product is CASSYSRVTSSYEQYF. The entire variable domain, with the rest obtained from reference TRBV2 and TRBJ2-7, is as follows: EPEVTQTPSHQVTQMGQEVILRCVPISNHLYFYWYRQILGQKVEFLVSFYNNEISEKSEIFDDQFSVERPDGSNFTLKIRSTKLEDSAMYFCASSYSRVTSSYEQYFGPGTRLTVT.

The chain links TRBV5-4 to TRBJ2-3; 7 bases match TRBD2. This CDR3 comprises 16 residues. V shed 0 bases, J shed 1 base, and the junction held 5 bases outside the gene matches. Looked up from germline, CDR1 is SGHNT and CDR2 is YYREEE (reference sequence). The CDR3 DNA sequence: TGTGCCAGCAGCTTGGCCGCTAGCGGCGGCACAGATACGCAGTATTTT. Encoded protein: CASSLAASGGTDTQYF.

V usage is TRBV10-2 and J usage is TRBJ2-3; D is unclear. The CDR3 is 13 residues long. Germline CDR1 and CDR2: WSHSY and SAAADI. V gave up 4 bases and J gave up 3 bases, with 8 bases separating them. The CDR3 loop reads CASSVLKTDTQYF. CDR3 DNA sequence: TGCGCCAGCAGTGTTCTCAAAACAGATACGCAGTATTTT.

The V gene is TRBV19, the J gene TRBJ2-1; TRBD2 aligns across 11 bases. This CDR3 has 15 amino acids. V was clipped by 1 base and J by 6 bases; unmatched bases: 2. CDR1 is LNHDA, CDR2 SQIVND, per germline (reference sequence). The CDR3, as DNA: TGTGCCAGTAGTATAGTTGGGACTAGCGGCAATGAGCAGTTCTTC. Protein sequence: CASSIVGTSGNEQFF.

The chain combines TRBV20-1 with TRBJ1-4; D is unclear. CDR1 and CDR2 from the germline V gene are DFQATT and SNEGSKA (reference sequence). The CDR3 has 12 residues. V was trimmed by 3 bases and J by 7 bases, leaving 9 bases between them. This CDR3 reads CSASENREKLFF. In DNA, the CDR3 is TGCAGTGCTAGCGAGAATCGTGAAAAACTGTTTTTT.